This T cell receptor beta chain emerged from a study of blood T cell repertoires in COVID-19. Study at large: PBMCs, B-cell-depleted T cells, or T cells provided the cDNA or gDNA that made up the material.

Per the authors' pipeline: Amplified reference gene primers provided the basis for estimating nucleated cell counts. Generated by immunoSEQ multiplex PCR, the TCRdb table keeps only in-frame clones and is missing some. That table supplies the V and J calls and clone size; D and trimming were determined from the DNA. The table includes approximately 170,000 clones, around 80% detected once. J gave up 7 bases and V 10 bases, and 6 bases lay outside the gene matches. This CDR3 has 13 amino acids. Germline CDR1 reads MDHEN; CDR2 reads SYDVKM. This TCR was recovered from a woman between 70 and 85 years old who had recovered from COVID-19. This chain links TRBV28 with TRBJ2-1, with 11 nucleotides matching TRBD2. Sequencing input: peripheral blood. The CDR3 nucleotides read TGTGCCACCACTAGCGGGAGTGTGAATGAGCAGTTCTTC. Its protein is CATTSGSVNEQFF. Variable domain in full (rest from reference TRBV28 and TRBJ2-1): DVKVTQSSRYLVKRTGEKVFLECVQDMDHENMFWYRQDPGLGLRLIYFSYDVKMKEKGDIPEGYSVSREKKERFSLILESASTNQTSMYLCATTSGSVNEQFFGPGTRLTVL.